What follows are 24 T cell receptor beta chains derived from one specimen sequenced in a study of cytomegalovirus exposure and HLA in healthy donors. Both 60 Vbeta primers and 13 Jbeta primers went into the PCR. Generated by immunoSEQ multiplex PCR, the TCRdb table keeps only in-frame clones and is missing some. The sample includes some 170,000 clones, 75% to 90% of them seen just once. Input material: PBMCs. Every receptor here comes from a girl aged 2-9 years in good health and CMV-seropositive.

Here the CDR3 reads CASSLLQGTEAFF. DNA of the CDR3: TGTGCCAGCAGCTTATTGCAGGGCACTGAAGCTTTCTTT. J is TRBJ1-1 and V is TRBV11-1; D is perhaps TRBD1 (5 bases). The CDR3 contains 13 residues. Trimming left V 2 bases short and J 4 bases short, with 8 bases between. The germline gives CDR1 SGHAT, CDR2 FQDESV (reference sequence).

The genes are TRBV6-1 and TRBJ2-7, with D maybe TRBD1 (6 bases). V lost 10 bases and J 3 bases, leaving 19 bases between the germline ends. The germline V gene encodes CDR1 MNHNS and CDR2 SASEGT. The CDR3 contains 14 residues. CDR3: CATSDQGTNYEQYF. CDR3 DNA sequence: TGTGCCACCTCCGACCAGGGGACCAACTACGAGCAGTACTTC.

CDR3 residues: CSVGNRGRENTIYF. CDR3 sequence (DNA): TGCAGCGTGGGCAACAGGGGGCGCGAAAACACCATATATTTT. The chain links TRBV29-1 to TRBJ1-3; 9 bases fit TRBD1. The germline gives CDR1 SQVTM, CDR2 ANQGSEA. Losses at the gene ends were 6 bases for V and 6 bases for J; bases not matched to a gene: 9. The CDR3 contains 14 residues.

The CDR3: CASSLGGRETEAFF. CDR3 in DNA: TGTGCCAGCAGCTTAGGAGGACGGGAGACTGAAGCTTTCTTT. This rearrangement joins TRBV7-8 to TRBJ1-1; D gene ambiguous. The V end lost 1 base, the J end lost 5 bases, and 11 bases lay between the germline ends. The V gene's germline CDR1 is SGHVS and CDR2 FQNEAQ. The CDR3 sequence is 14 residues long.

The J gene is TRBJ2-5, the V gene TRBV5-4, with D hard to call. Germline-derived CDR1 and CDR2 are SGHNT and YYREEE (reference sequence). This CDR3 comprises 11 residues. With 4 bases removed from V and 1 base from J, the gap between germline ends came to 2 bases. The CDR3 is CASSLQETQYF. The CDR3 region has the DNA TGTGCCAGCAGCCTCCAAGAGACCCAGTACTTC.

V usage is TRBV6-6 and J usage is TRBJ1-5; the D is unclear. The CDR3 length is 15 residues. Germline CDR1 is MNHNY and CDR2 is SVGAGI (reference sequence). V was cut by 5 bases and J by 0 bases, with 11 bases left in between. This chain's CDR3 is CASSREGFSNQPQHF. CDR3 nucleotide sequence: TGTGCCAGCAGTCGCGAGGGTTTTAGCAATCAGCCCCAGCATTTT.

The V gene is TRBV4-1, the J gene TRBJ2-4, with 11 bases aligning to TRBD2. The V gene's germline CDR1 is MGHRA and CDR2 YSYEKL. V shed 8 bases, J shed 0 bases, and the junction held 6 bases outside the gene matches. This CDR3 contains 16 residues. The CDR3 loop reads CASLLAGGRAKNIQYF. As DNA, the CDR3 is TGCGCCAGCCTGCTAGCGGGAGGTCGAGCCAAAAACATTCAGTACTTC.

The V gene is TRBV7-3, the J gene TRBJ2-2, with 12 bases matching TRBD2. This CDR3 spans 17 amino acids. Germline V CDR1 and CDR2: SGHTA, FQGTGA. Germline trimming cut 4 bases from V and 7 bases from J; bases unmatched to any gene: 10. This CDR3 is CASSSETSGSPSGELFF. The CDR3 DNA sequence: TGTGCCAGCAGCTCCGAGACTAGCGGGAGCCCTAGCGGGGAGCTGTTTTTT.

This rearrangement joins TRBV6-5 to TRBJ2-1, with 7 bases lining up with TRBD1. The CDR3 covers 15 residues. Germline trimming cut 5 bases from V and 5 bases from J; bases unmatched to any gene: 9. Germline V gene sequence: CDR1 MNHEY, CDR2 SVGAGI. The CDR3 DNA follows: TGTGCCAGCAGTGCCAGACAGGGTATAGACAATGAGCAGTTCTTC. Encoded protein: CASSARQGIDNEQFF.

This chain joins TRBV28 and TRBJ1-4, with TRBD1 as a possible D gene (5 bases). The CDR3 spans 15 residues. CDR1 and CDR2 from the germline V gene are MDHEN and SYDVKM. Between the trimmed V and J ends, which lost 1 base and 6 bases, there was a span of 12 bases. CDR3 DNA sequence: TGTGCCAGCAGTTTATCGGGACTGACTGATGAAAAACTGTTTTTT. Translation gives CASSLSGLTDEKLFF.

V is TRBV7-9 and J is TRBJ1-5, with TRBD1 identical over 7 bases. The V gene's germline CDR1 is SEHNR and CDR2 FQNEAQ (reference sequence). The CDR3 totals 13 residues. Trimming removed 5 bases from V and 4 bases from J; junction bases left unmatched: 2. The CDR3 region is CASSQTGNQPQHF. CDR3 sequence (DNA): TGTGCCAGCAGCCAGACAGGGAATCAGCCCCAGCATTTT.

The rearrangement links TRBV28 to TRBJ1-4; possible D gene TRBD1, 5 bases. This CDR3 is built from 13 residues. V gave up 3 bases and J gave up 5 bases, with 7 bases separating them. CDR1 and CDR2 (germline): MDHEN, SYDVKM. The CDR3 DNA sequence: TGTGCCAGCAGTTTCGGGGGGAATGAAAAACTGTTTTTT. Its protein is CASSFGGNEKLFF.

This chain joins TRBV11-2 and TRBJ2-7, with D maybe TRBD1 (5 bases). The V end lost 4 bases, the J end lost 5 bases, and 15 bases lay between the germline ends. Germline V lookup: CDR1 SGHAT, CDR2 FQNNGV. The CDR3 loop spans 14 amino acids. CDR3: CASSSGRAWNEQYF. The CDR3 DNA is TGTGCCAGCAGCTCGGGCAGGGCCTGGAACGAGCAGTACTTC. The full variable domain, in which reference TRBV11-2 and TRBJ2-7 provide the parts outside the CDR3, is EAGVAQSPRYKIIEKRQSVAFWCNPISGHATLYWYQQILGQGPKLLIQFQNNGVVDDSQLPKDRFSAERLKGVDSTLKIQPAKLEDSAVYLCASSSGRAWNEQYFGPGTRLTVT.

The rearrangement joins TRBV28 to TRBJ2-7, with 8 bases fitting TRBD1. CDR1 is MDHEN, CDR2 SYDVKM, per germline. The length of the CDR3 is 14 residues. V dropped 2 bases and J dropped 5; count of bases not matched to a gene: 5. The DNA for the CDR3 is TGTGCCAGCAGTTTAGGCAGGGGGCGGGACGAGCAGTACTTC. Residues: CASSLGRGRDEQYF.

Notes on this clone: Other DNA sequences in this sample translate to the same CDR3. The genes are TRBV30 and TRBJ1-2; a weak D match, TRBD1 (5 bases). Germline lookup yields CDR1 GTSNPN and CDR2 SVGIG (reference sequence). V lost 1 base, J lost 4 bases, and 10 bases lay in between. The CDR3 loop spans 13 amino acids. CDR3 amino acids: CAWSGLGGYGYTF. For the CDR3, the DNA is TGTGCCTGGAGTGGCCTGGGGGGCTATGGCTACACCTTC.

This chain connects TRBV7-3 to TRBJ2-5; tentative D call: TRBD1 (5 bases). Trimming left V 3 bases short and J 3 bases short, with 11 bases between. The CDR3 extends over 14 amino acids. Germline CDR1 SGHTA, CDR2 FQGTGA. CDR3 in DNA: TGTGCCAGCAGCTTTGGGCCAGGGAAAGAGACCCAGTACTTC. Translated: CASSFGPGKETQYF.

The rearrangement uses TRBV5-1 and TRBJ1-2; D call uncertain. The germline CDR1 and CDR2 sequences are SGHRS and YFSETQ. CDR3 length: 15 residues. Trimming removed 0 bases at V and 3 bases at J, with 12 bases between. The CDR3 coding sequence is TGCGCCAGCAGCTTGGCGACCGGGATGGACTATGGCTACACCTTC. Translating gives CASSLATGMDYGYTF.

There are a few counts of this clone. CDR3 in amino acids: CASSLRQGADYGYTF. CDR3 nucleotides: TGTGCCAGTAGTCTGCGACAGGGGGCTGACTATGGCTACACCTTC. The rearrangement links TRBV19 to TRBJ1-2; 10 bases align to TRBD1. With V trimmed by 5 bases and J by 3 bases, 6 bases remained unmatched. Germline V gene lookup returns CDR1 LNHDA and CDR2 SQIVND (reference sequence). There are 15 residues in the CDR3.

J is TRBJ2-1 and V is TRBV29-1; 8 bases match TRBD2. There are 13 residues in the CDR3. J lost 10 bases, V lost 6 bases, and 11 bases had no gene match. Germline V gene lookup returns CDR1 SQVTM and CDR2 ANQGSEA. The CDR3 loop reads CSVTSDSGGEQFF. The CDR3 bases are TGCAGCGTAACTAGCGACTCGGGAGGGGAGCAGTTCTTC.

This chain joins TRBV9 and TRBJ1-4; the D gene is possibly TRBD1 (6 bases). Deletions cut 1 base from V and 3 bases from J, with 22 bases between. Germline assignment: CDR1 SGDLS and CDR2 YYNGEE. The CDR3 covers 19 residues. The CDR3, as DNA: TGTGCCAGCAGCGTAATCGCAGGGGTCCCCTCTCACCCTAATGAAAAACTGTTTTTT. This sequence encodes CASSVIAGVPSHPNEKLFF.

This clone was observed a handful of times. This chain connects TRBV7-9 to TRBJ2-7, with D possibly matching TRBD1 (5 bases). Between the trimmed V and J ends, which lost 5 bases and 3 bases, there was a span of 20 bases. Germline CDR1 and CDR2: SEHNR and FQNEAQ (reference sequence). The CDR3 length is 16 residues. The CDR3 region is CASSPRVGQGYYEQYF. In nucleotides, the CDR3 is TGTGCCAGCAGCCCCCGGGTAGGGCAGGGTTACTACGAGCAGTACTTC. Full variable domain (remainder filled in from reference TRBV7-9 and TRBJ2-7): DTGVSQNPRHKITKRGQNVTFRCDPISEHNRLYWYRQTLGQGPEFLTYFQNEAQLEKSRLLSDRFSAERPKGSFSTLEIQRTEQGDSAMYLCASSPRVGQGYYEQYFGPGTRLTVT.

The chain carries TRBV19 and TRBJ2-1; 11 bases fit TRBD2. V was pared by 4 bases and J by 2 bases, with 4 bases of the junction left unmatched. The CDR3 sequence is 16 residues long. Germline values: CDR1 LNHDA, CDR2 SQIVND (reference sequence). This CDR3 is CASSKPGLAAYNEQFF. Here the CDR3 DNA reads TGTGCCAGTAGTAAGCCGGGACTAGCGGCCTACAATGAGCAGTTCTTC.

DNA of the CDR3: TGTGCCAGCAGCGCTAGCTCCTACAATGAGCAGTTCTTC. This encodes CASSASSYNEQFF. The chain employs TRBV27 and TRBJ2-1; D gene unclear. The length of the CDR3 is 13 residues. Trimming left V 6 bases short and J 0 bases short, with 6 bases between. Looked up from germline, CDR1 is MNHEY and CDR2 is SMNVEV (reference sequence).

The V call is TRBV13, the J call TRBJ1-5, with TRBD1 as a possible D gene (5 bases). The V gene's germline CDR1 is PRHDT and CDR2 FYEKMQ (reference sequence). Trimming cost V 2 bases and J 0 bases, with 17 bases left between them. The CDR3 consists of 18 residues. CDR3 coding DNA: TGTGCCAGCAGCTTAACGCGTGGGGGGATCTATAGCAATCAGCCCCAGCATTTT. It specifies CASSLTRGGIYSNQPQHF.